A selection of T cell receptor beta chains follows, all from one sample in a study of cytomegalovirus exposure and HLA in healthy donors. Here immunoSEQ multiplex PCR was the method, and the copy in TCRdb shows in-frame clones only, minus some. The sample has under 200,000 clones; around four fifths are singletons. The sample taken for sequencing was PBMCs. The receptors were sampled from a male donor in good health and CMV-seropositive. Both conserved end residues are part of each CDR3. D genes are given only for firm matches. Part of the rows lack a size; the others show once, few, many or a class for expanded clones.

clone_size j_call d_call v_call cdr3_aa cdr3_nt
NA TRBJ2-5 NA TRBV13 CASSSRGPETQYF TGTGCCAGCAGCTCCCGCGGCCCAGAGACCCAGTACTTC
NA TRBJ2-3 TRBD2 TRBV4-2 CASSQGLAGGPDTQYF TGTGCCAGCAGCCAAGGACTAGCGGGGGGGCCAGATACGCAGTATTTT
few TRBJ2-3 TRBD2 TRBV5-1 CASSSIAGHTDTQYF TGCGCCAGCAGCTCCATAGCGGGGCACACAGATACGCAGTATTTT
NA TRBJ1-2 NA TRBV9 CASSVGEWGYGYTF TGTGCCAGCAGCGTAGGGGAGTGGGGATATGGCTACACCTTC
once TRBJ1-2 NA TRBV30 CAWRAQGEKGGTYGYTF TGTGCCTGGAGGGCCCAAGGGGAGAAGGGGGGGACCTATGGCTACACCTTC
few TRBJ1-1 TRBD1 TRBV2 CASSTDREKIEAFF TGTGCCAGCAGTACGGACAGGGAGAAAATTGAAGCTTTCTTT
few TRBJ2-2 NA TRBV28 CASSFTLYRTGRAGELFF TGTGCCAGCAGTTTCACCCTCTACCGGACAGGGAGGGCCGGGGAGCTGTTTTTT
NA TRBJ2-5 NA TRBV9 CASSVGGLEETQYF TGTGCCAGCAGCGTAGGGGGGCTCGAAGAGACCCAGTACTTC
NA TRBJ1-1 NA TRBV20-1 CSALVDTEAFF TGCAGTGCTCTAGTAGACACTGAAGCTTTCTTT
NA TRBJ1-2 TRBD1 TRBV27 CASSLYRGSDGYTF TGTGCCAGCAGTTTGTACAGGGGGTCGGATGGCTACACCTTC
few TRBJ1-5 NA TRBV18 CASSREGNQPQHF TGTGCCAGCTCGCGGGAGGGAAATCAGCCCCAGCATTTT
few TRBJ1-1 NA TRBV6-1 CASSEGADEAFF TGTGCCAGCAGTGAAGGGGCTGATGAAGCTTTCTTT
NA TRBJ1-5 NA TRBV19 CASSAEFSARQPQHF TGTGCCAGTAGTGCGGAATTCTCAGCAAGGCAGCCCCAGCATTTT
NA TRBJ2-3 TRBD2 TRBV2 CASSQAGGLAGRTDTQYF TGTGCCAGCAGTCAGGCCGGGGGACTAGCGGGACGCACAGATACGCAGTATTTT
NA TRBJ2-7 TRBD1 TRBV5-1 CASSLLQGQRNEQYF TGCGCCAGCAGCCTGCTACAGGGGCAGAGAAACGAGCAGTACTTC
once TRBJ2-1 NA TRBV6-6 CASSYSNRRARGEQFF TGTGCCAGCAGTTACTCGAACAGGAGGGCTCGTGGTGAGCAGTTCTTC
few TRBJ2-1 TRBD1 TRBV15 CATSRDRGGGYEQFF TGTGCCACCAGCAGAGATAGAGGGGGCGGCTATGAGCAGTTCTTC
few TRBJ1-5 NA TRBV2 CASSGTTFSNQPQHF TGTGCCAGCAGCGGGACAACTTTTAGCAATCAGCCCCAGCATTTT
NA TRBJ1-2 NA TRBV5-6 CASSFWTVTYGYTF TGTGCCAGCAGCTTCTGGACAGTTACCTATGGCTACACCTTC
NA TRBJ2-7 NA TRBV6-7 CASSPRNSYEQYF TGTGCCAGCAGCCCCCGTAATTCCTACGAGCAGTACTTC
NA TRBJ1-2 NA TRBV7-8 CASSLVQGDGYTF TGTGCCAGCAGCTTAGTACAGGGTGATGGCTACACCTTC
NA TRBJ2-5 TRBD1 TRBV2 CASNRQGLETQYF TGTGCCAGCAATCGACAGGGGTTAGAGACCCAGTACTTC
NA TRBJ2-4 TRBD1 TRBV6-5 CASREITGGSNIQYF TGTGCCAGCAGGGAAATCACAGGGGGGTCAAACATTCAGTACTTC
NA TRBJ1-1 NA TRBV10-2 CASGRTGQNTEAFF TGCGCCAGCGGTAGAACAGGCCAGAACACTGAAGCTTTCTTT
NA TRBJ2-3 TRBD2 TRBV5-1 CASSLVPLAGEGDTQYF TGCGCCAGCAGCTTAGTTCCGCTAGCGGGGGAAGGAGATACGCAGTATTTT
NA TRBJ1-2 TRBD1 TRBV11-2 CASSHAGTGYGYTF TGTGCCAGCAGTCATGCGGGGACAGGGTATGGCTACACCTTC
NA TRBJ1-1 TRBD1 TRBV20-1 CSASKDREAFF TGCAGTGCCTCAAAGGACAGGGAAGCTTTCTTT
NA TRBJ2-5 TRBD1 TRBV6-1 CASSEWGQGRETQYF TGTGCCAGCAGTGAATGGGGACAGGGGCGAGAGACCCAGTACTTC